This passage covers 18 T cell receptor beta chains from one sample sequenced in a study of T cells expressing NK-cell markers. TCRdb reprocessed the 5' RACE reads and stores each CDR3 protein as one record, lacking DNA. Its table lists around 100,000 distinct CDR3 sequences. Sequencing was carried out using blood T cells: a sorted CD56 or NKG2C T cell subset, CD4+ or CD8+ T cells, or bulk PBMC T cells (not recorded which). Receptors originate from a woman between 18 and 75 years old in good health.

The V call is TRBV12-3 or TRBV12-4, the J call TRBJ2-1; TCRdb outputs TRBD2, but without DNA this stays unchecked. This CDR3 region has 14 residues. Here the CDR3 reads CASRPGLADNEQFF.

V and J are TRBV19 and TRBJ1-4; TCRdb designates TRBD1, a call that cannot be tested without DNA. Germline V gene data show CDR1 as LNHDA and CDR2 as SQIVND (reference sequence). This CDR3 is built from 16 residues. The CDR3 sequence is CASSTPDPGAREKLFF.

The V gene is TRBV4-3, the J gene TRBJ2-2; there is no DNA to check the TCRdb D call of TRBD2. Germline lookup yields CDR1 LGHNA and CDR2 YSLEER. The CDR3 is 14 residues long. The CDR3 region is CASSWRGGFGELFF.

J is TRBJ2-5 and V is TRBV5-6. Germline CDR1 and CDR2: SGHDT and YYEEEE. CDR3 length equals 15 residues. The CDR3 reads CASSYWSTFMETQYF. The full variable domain, its missing parts supplied by reference TRBV5-6 and TRBJ2-5, is DAGVTQSPTHLIKTRGQQVTLRCSPKSGHDTVSWYQQALGQGPQFIFQYYEEEERQRGNFPDRFSGHQFPNYSSELNVNALLLGDSALYLCASSYWSTFMETQYFGPGTRLLVL.

V usage is TRBV3-1 and J usage is TRBJ2-3; the D gene TCRdb calls, TRBD2, cannot be checked with no DNA. CDR1 LGHDT and CDR2 YNNKEL come from the germline V gene (reference sequence). CDR3 length: 19 amino acids. The CDR3 loop is CASSQDSIGLAGVADTQYF.

This sequence joins TRBV28 and TRBJ2-7; as DNA is missing, the TRBD1 call by TCRdb cannot be tested. Looked up from germline, CDR1 is MDHEN and CDR2 is SYDVKM. The CDR3 is made up of 15 amino acids. CDR3 sequence reads: CASSFKSQGDYEQYF. Full variable domain (missing parts from reference TRBV28 and TRBJ2-7): DVKVTQSSRYLVKRTGEKVFLECVQDMDHENMFWYRQDPGLGLRLIYFSYDVKMKEKGDIPEGYSVSREKKERFSLILESASTNQTSMYLCASSFKSQGDYEQYFGPGTRLTVT.

This chain joins TRBV12-3 or TRBV12-4 and TRBJ1-1. The CDR3 runs to 13 residues. CDR3 amino acids: CASVRLMNTEAFF.

V and J are TRBV27 and TRBJ1-2; TCRdb lists TRBD1, though no DNA is available to test this call. This CDR3 is 15 amino acids long. CDR1 and CDR2 (germline): MNHEY, SMNVEV (reference sequence). The CDR3 is CASRAQGSGVEGYTF.

The genes are TRBV19 and TRBJ2-1. Germline V gives CDR1 LNHDA, CDR2 SQIVND (reference sequence). This CDR3 spans 13 amino acids. The CDR3 loop is CASSMAGYNEQFF.

The chain joins TRBV3-1 to TRBJ1-2. The CDR3 is 15 residues long. Germline assignment: CDR1 LGHDT and CDR2 YNNKEL (reference sequence). The CDR3: CASSLSREGWYGYTF.

The V call is TRBV19, the J call TRBJ1-2. The CDR3 length is 11 residues. Germline assignment: CDR1 LNHDA and CDR2 SQIVND (reference sequence). CDR3 loop: CASIANYGYTF. The entire variable domain, with the rest obtained from reference TRBV19 and TRBJ1-2, is as follows: DGGITQSPKYLFRKEGQNVTLSCEQNLNHDAMYWYRQDPGQGLRLIYYSQIVNDFQKGDIAEGYSVSREKKESFPLTVTSAQKNPTAFYLCASIANYGYTFGSGTRLTVV.

The chain uses TRBV7-6 and TRBJ2-3. The CDR3 runs to 13 residues. The V gene's germline CDR1 is SGHVS and CDR2 FNYEAQ. CDR3 protein: CASSPLYGDTQYF. The whole variable domain, remainder taken from reference TRBV7-6 and TRBJ2-3, is GAGVSQSPRYKVTKRGQDVALRCDPISGHVSLYWYRQALGQGPEFLTYFNYEAQQDKSGLPNDRFSAERPEGSISTLTIQRTEQRDSAMYRCASSPLYGDTQYFGPGTRLTVL.

The V call is TRBV7-2, the J call TRBJ2-7; as DNA is missing, the TRBD2 call by TCRdb cannot be tested. CDR1 and CDR2 from the germline V gene are SGHTA and FQGNSA. The CDR3 contains 15 residues. The CDR3 sequence is CASSLRTSATYEQYF.

CDR3 sequence: CASKGRSSYEQYF. The gene calls are TRBV19 and TRBJ2-7. CDR3 length equals 13 residues. Looked up from germline, CDR1 is LNHDA and CDR2 is SQIVND (reference sequence).

The chain has TRBV25-1 and TRBJ2-5; TCRdb picks TRBD1, but there is no DNA to check that call. Germline CDR1 MGHDK, CDR2 SYGVNS. The CDR3 is 13 residues long. The CDR3 loop is CASTDTTGETQYF.

The rearrangement joins TRBV9 to TRBJ1-4; the TRBD1 assignment by TCRdb is unverifiable without DNA. Germline V gene lookup returns CDR1 SGDLS and CDR2 YYNGEE. The CDR3 runs 15 residues. This chain's CDR3 is CASSSPGTGSEKLFF.

This chain links TRBV27 with TRBJ2-7. In germline, CDR1 is MNHEY, CDR2 SMNVEV (reference sequence). The CDR3 is 13 amino acids. CDR3 residues: CASSLGPSYEQYF.

This sequence joins TRBV1 and TRBJ2-6; TCRdb indicates TRBD2, and absent DNA this call remains unverified. TRBV1 is termed a pseudogene. The CDR3 has 20 amino acids. Here the CDR3 reads CTSSQELAGIFYRGANVLTF.